A selection of T cell receptor beta chains follows, all from one sample in a study of T cells in Graves' hyperthyroidism and ophthalmopathy. TCRdb reanalysed the multiplex PCR reads using MiXCR and keeps one entry per CDR3 protein. This sample has about 600,000 distinct CDR3 sequences; roughly 16% occur once, and the top ten carry approximately 3.5%. Sequencing was carried out using blood. These receptors all stem from a middle-aged woman with Graves' ophthalmopathy. CDR3s include the opening cysteine and the closing phenylalanine or tryptophan. The D gene is left open where the match is weak. Only some rows state a clone size, as once, few, many or a class for expanded clones.

DNA,CDR3,J,size,V,D
TGTGCCAGTACGGGACAGCCTAATGAAAAACTGTTTTTT,CASTGQPNEKLFF,TRBJ1-4,-,TRBV2,TRBD1
TGTGCCAGCAGCCATAACGGAGAAAAACTGTTTTTT,CASSHNGEKLFF,TRBJ1-4,many,TRBV3-1,-
TGTGCCAGCAGAAATCAGGCAGGGTGGGAGACCCAGTACTTC,CASRNQAGWETQYF,TRBJ2-5,many,TRBV5-5,-
TGTGCCAGTCACTTGACCGAGAGGGTCGGAAACACCATATATTTT,CASHLTERVGNTIYF,TRBJ1-3,few,TRBV12-3/TRBV12-4,-
TGTGCCAGCAGCTCCGGGACAGGAGGAGAAAAACTGTTTTTT,CASSSGTGGEKLFF,TRBJ1-4,many,TRBV7-8,TRBD1
TGTGCCAGCAGCCGTGACGCCCCGCGGAGGGAGACCCAGTACTTC,CASSRDAPRRETQYF,TRBJ2-5,few,TRBV3-1,-
TGTGCCAGCGGCCATGGCCCCGGGTCCGGTACAGATACGCAGTATTTT,CASGHGPGSGTDTQYF,TRBJ2-3,-,TRBV3-1,-
TGTGCCAGCGGATTCAGGGACAGGGGTTCGGATGGGGCCAACGTCCTGACTTTC,CASGFRDRGSDGANVLTF,TRBJ2-6,few,TRBV2,TRBD1
TGTGCCAGCAGCTTGGTCAGTGAAATAAACATTCAGTACTTC,CASSLVSEINIQYF,TRBJ2-4,-,TRBV5-6,-
TGTGCCAGCAGTTTAAGAAGGGACCGCTATGGCTACACCTTC,CASSLRRDRYGYTF,TRBJ1-2,few,TRBV27,-
TGTGCCAGCAGCTCCGGGGCTAGCGTAGAGACCCAGTACTTC,CASSSGASVETQYF,TRBJ2-5,few,TRBV7-9,-
TGTGCCACCAGCAGGGGGGATACGCAGTATTTT,CATSRGDTQYF,TRBJ2-3,many,TRBV24-1,TRBD1
TGTGCCAGCAGTTTCCGACCGGACCCTTCCTACGAGCAGTACTTC,CASSFRPDPSYEQYF,TRBJ2-7,many,TRBV3-1,-
TGCAGTGCTAGAGCGACTAGCGGGAGGGCTTACAATGAGCAGTTCTTC,CSARATSGRAYNEQFF,TRBJ2-1,few,TRBV20-1,TRBD2
TGTGCCAGCAGCCAGAGGCTAGCGGGCAGCTCTGGGGCCAACGTCCTGACTTTC,CASSQRLAGSSGANVLTF,TRBJ2-6,few,TRBV4-2,TRBD2
TGTGCCAGCAGCTTATGGGGGACCGACAATGAGCAGTTCTTC,CASSLWGTDNEQFF,TRBJ2-1,-,TRBV7-3,-
TGTGCCAGCAGCTTATTGTCGCTAGCGCCTAATGAGCAGTTCTTC,CASSLLSLAPNEQFF,TRBJ2-1,many,TRBV7-3,-
TGTGCCAGCAGTTCCCTGGGGGGGCCAGGGAAGGAAGCTTTCTTT,CASSSLGGPGKEAFF,TRBJ1-1,few,TRBV27,-
TGTGCCACCAGTGGGAGCGGGGCCACAGATACGCAGTATTTT,CATSGSGATDTQYF,TRBJ2-3,-,TRBV24-1,TRBD2
TGTGCCAGCCAACGACTAGTTGCCTACAATGAGCAGTTCTTC,CASQRLVAYNEQFF,TRBJ2-1,many,TRBV2,-
TGTGCCAGCAGTGGGGGACAAATTAGCAATCAGCCCCAGCATTTT,CASSGGQISNQPQHF,TRBJ1-5,few,TRBV2,-
TGTGCCAGCAGCACCCCTAGCGGGAGCTACGAGCAGTACTTC,CASSTPSGSYEQYF,TRBJ2-7,many,TRBV28,TRBD2
TGTGCCAGCAGCCGTACAGGGTCATTAATTGATGGCTACACCTTC,CASSRTGSLIDGYTF,TRBJ1-2,-,TRBV5-1,-
TGTGCCAGCAGTGAAGGTTTTTCAGGGGCAGGCTATGGCTACACCTTC,CASSEGFSGAGYGYTF,TRBJ1-2,few,TRBV6-1,-
TGTGCCAGCAGCTTAGTAGAAGCGGCCCCCACAGATACGCAGTATTTT,CASSLVEAAPTDTQYF,TRBJ2-3,-,TRBV7-2,-
TGTGCCAGCAGTCCACCCCCCCCGGTCTATGGCTACACCTTC,CASSPPPPVYGYTF,TRBJ1-2,few,TRBV6-2/TRBV6-3,-
TGTGCCAGCAGTGAAGGATGGGGTTTCACAGATACGCAGTATTTT,CASSEGWGFTDTQYF,TRBJ2-3,-,TRBV6-1,-
TGTGCCAGTAGTATTGGAGACCTCTCCTACGAGCAGTACTTC,CASSIGDLSYEQYF,TRBJ2-7,-,TRBV19,-
TGTGCCAGCTCCCGGAACGGAGAGAACACTGAAGCTTTCTTT,CASSRNGENTEAFF,TRBJ1-1,few,TRBV18,-
TGCAGCGTTGTAGGGACAGTCGGAGCCAAAAACATTCAGTACTTC,CSVVGTVGAKNIQYF,TRBJ2-4,many,TRBV29-1,TRBD1
TGTGCCTGGAGTCATCACCAGAACACTGAAGCTTTCTTT,CAWSHHQNTEAFF,TRBJ1-1,many,TRBV30,-
TGCAGCGTTGTCGGTCAACGAAGGAACACTGAAGCTTTCTTT,CSVVGQRRNTEAFF,TRBJ1-1,few,TRBV29-1,-
TGTGCCAGCAGTTTAGCGGGGCAGAACACTGAAGCTTTCTTT,CASSLAGQNTEAFF,TRBJ1-1,many,TRBV12-3/TRBV12-4,-
TGCGCCAGCAGCTTGGCCTTGGGGAGCTTGAGCTACGAGCAGTACTTC,CASSLALGSLSYEQYF,TRBJ2-7,many,TRBV5-1,-
TGTGCCAGCAGTGAATCTGGAGGAGACGGCTACACCTTC,CASSESGGDGYTF,TRBJ1-2,-,TRBV25-1,-
TGTGCCTGGAGTATAGCTGGTGAAAAACTGTTTTTT,CAWSIAGEKLFF,TRBJ1-4,many,TRBV30,-
TGTGCCAGCAGCCAATGGACAGGGGGTAATCTCGGGGAGCTGTTTTTT,CASSQWTGGNLGELFF,TRBJ2-2,-,TRBV3-1,TRBD1
TGTGCCAGCACCTCTAGAATAGATAATTCACCCCTCCACTTT,CASTSRIDNSPLHF,TRBJ1-6,many,TRBV12-3/TRBV12-4,-
TGTGCCGGTCGACAGGAAGAGACCCAGTACTTC,CAGRQEETQYF,TRBJ2-5,many,TRBV2,-
TGCGCCAGCAGTGAGTCGTCTCGGGCGAACACTGAAGCTTTCTTT,CASSESSRANTEAFF,TRBJ1-1,-,TRBV10-2,-